This T cell receptor beta chain emerged from a study of T-cell memory formation after mild COVID-19. A few counts support this clonotype. Each CDR3 protein is one row after TCRdb ran MiXCR on the 5' RACE reads. The sample yields about 49,000 distinct CDR3 sequences, about 7.3% seen once. This TCR derives from a man aged 18 to 29 who had mild COVID-19 (a few samples of this study predate the infection). Cell type and time point are not known. Sequencing was performed on PBMCs or a T cell subset sorted from them (not recorded which).

CDR3 loop: CASSLPAQETQYF. The CDR3 DNA reads as TGTGCCAGCAGTTTACCAGCCCAAGAGACCCAGTACTTC. The J gene is TRBJ2-5, the V gene TRBV28; D gene ambiguous. V was clipped by 2 bases and J by 1 base, with 5 bases between them. The germline CDR1 and CDR2 sequences are MDHEN and SYDVKM. The CDR3 consists of 13 residues.